This T cell receptor beta chain emerged from a study of blood T cell repertoires in COVID-19. With V trimmed by 4 bases and J by 4 bases, 5 bases remained unmatched. Germline values: CDR1 SGHRS, CDR2 YFSETQ. The CDR3 length is 14 residues. Assay: immunoSEQ multiplex PCR; the TCRdb copy retains only in-frame clones and omits some. The sample lists 80,000 or so clones; around 80% were seen once. This TCR was recovered from a human donor in a cohort sampled during active COVID-19. The chain has TRBV5-1 and TRBJ1-5, with 7 bases identical to TRBD1. The sample was peripheral blood. CDR3 in amino acids: CASSGGDRNQPQHF. The CDR3 DNA is TGCGCCAGCAGCGGAGGGGACAGAAATCAGCCCCAGCATTTT.